This T cell receptor beta chain is drawn from a study of Graves' ophthalmopathy and Graves' hyperthyroidism. Study summary: Cases classed as stable hyperthyroidism had no ophthalmopathy within 18 months of follow-up.

This clonotype has at least ten counts. Its target is not known. An end of the junction differs from the germline gene, which may be a read error. Investigators amplified TCR beta CDR3 regions from RNA transcripts. Second-round multiplex PCR came after first-round RT-PCR with HTBI primers. TCRdb independently ran MiXCR on the multiplex PCR reads; one entry per CDR3 protein. The sample shows around 1,200,000 distinct CDR3 sequences, approximately 35% of them seen only once. General study findings and limits: Discrimination between ophthalmopathy and stable hyperthyroidism by a 13-signature model showed about 88% sensitivity and about 80% specificity. Clonotypes were expanded in thyroid at above 0.001 frequency, and most also appeared in blood.

The material sequenced was peripheral blood or thyroid tissue (not recorded which). The source of this sequence is an adult man with Graves' hyperthyroidism.

The CDR3 region is CASRLGGSSYEQYF. CDR3 nucleotide sequence: TGTGCCAGCAGATTAGGTGGCAGCTCCTACGAGCAGTACTTC. V usage is TRBV7-8 and J usage is TRBJ2-7; D not certain. The CDR3 loop spans 14 amino acids. The germline CDR1 and CDR2 sequences are SGHVS and FQNEAQ.